Reported below is one T cell receptor (beta chain). Authors' data handling: Nucleated cell number was recorded as an estimate derived from reference gene primer amplification. TCRdb's copy holds only in-frame clones and misses some; the assay was immunoSEQ multiplex PCR. The V and J calls and clone size are taken from that table; D and trimming were inferred from the DNA. The data contain approximately 94,000 clones, about 77% of them singletons. The data derive from a study of blood T cell repertoires in COVID-19. The wider study: COVID-19 samples from acute and convalescent phases originated in the United States, Italy and Spain. Sources were T cells, B-cell-depleted T cells, or PBMCs; the material itself was cDNA or gDNA.

After removal of 7 bases from V and 5 bases from J, the junction contained 7 bases not matched to a gene. This CDR3 region has 14 residues. Germline V lookup: CDR1 KGHDR, CDR2 SFDVKD. The receptor was derived from a man between 65 and 79 years old with active or convalescent COVID-19. The chain links TRBV24-1 to TRBJ2-3; 8 bases match TRBD1. The material sequenced was peripheral blood. The CDR3 sequence: CATRAPGGLDTQYF. CDR3 bases: TGTGCCACCAGGGCCCCAGGGGGCTTAGATACGCAGTATTTT.